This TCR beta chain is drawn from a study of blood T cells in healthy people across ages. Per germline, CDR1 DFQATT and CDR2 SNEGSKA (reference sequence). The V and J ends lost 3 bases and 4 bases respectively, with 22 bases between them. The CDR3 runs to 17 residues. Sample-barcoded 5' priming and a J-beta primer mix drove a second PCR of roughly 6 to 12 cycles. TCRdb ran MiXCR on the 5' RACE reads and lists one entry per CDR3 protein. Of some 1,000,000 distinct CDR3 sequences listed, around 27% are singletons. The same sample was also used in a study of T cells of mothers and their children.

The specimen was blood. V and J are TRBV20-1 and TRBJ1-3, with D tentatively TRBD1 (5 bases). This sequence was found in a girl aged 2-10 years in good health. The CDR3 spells CSASPENRWSSGNTIYF. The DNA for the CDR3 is TGCAGTGCTAGTCCCGAAAACAGGTGGTCTAGCGGAAACACCATATATTTT.